One sample yielded the 15 T cell receptor beta chains listed below, sequenced in a study of T-cell memory formation after mild COVID-19. Using its own MiXCR run on the 5' RACE reads, TCRdb lists one record per CDR3 protein. The sample has about 140,000 distinct CDR3 sequences, more than 12% seen once. Sequencing used PBMCs or a T cell subset sorted from them (not recorded which). The source is an adult woman who had mild COVID-19 (a few samples of this study predate the infection). Cell type and time point are not known.

The chain combines TRBV29-1 with TRBJ2-3; D might be TRBD1 or TRBD2, each matching 5 bases. Trimming took off 4 bases at V and 6 bases at J, with 23 bases between the two ends. CDR3 length: 16 residues. The germline gives CDR1 SQVTM, CDR2 ANQGSEA. CDR3: CSVVGVGMQREDTQYF. DNA for the CDR3: TGCAGCGTTGTAGGGGTAGGGATGCAGAGGGAGGATACGCAGTATTTT.

This chain joins TRBV6-5 and TRBJ1-1, with D uncertain. V shed 0 bases and J shed 3 bases, with 5 bases lying between them. The CDR3 runs to 13 residues. CDR1 and CDR2 from the germline V gene are MNHEY and SVGAGI. The CDR3 DNA sequence: TGTGCCAGCAGTTACTCGAAGCACACTGAAGCTTTCTTT. Translation gives CASSYSKHTEAFF.

The rearrangement joins TRBV4-1 to TRBJ2-2, with a possible D match to TRBD1 (6 bases). Trimming cost V 5 bases and J 8 bases, with 12 bases left between them. Germline V gene sequence: CDR1 MGHRA, CDR2 YSYEKL. The CDR3 covers 13 residues. The CDR3 nucleotides read TGCGCCAGCAGCTACAGGGCTTTGGGGGAGCTGTTTTTT. Its translation: CASSYRALGELFF.

This clonotype has only a few counts. This chain connects TRBV6-6 to TRBJ1-1, with D unresolved. The V gene lost 8 bases and the J gene lost 7 bases, with 14 bases spanning the gap. The CDR3 is 12 residues long. Looked up from germline, CDR1 is MNHNY and CDR2 is SVGAGI (reference sequence). The CDR3 nucleotides read TGTGCCAGCTTAAAGTCAGGCGGTGAAGCTTTCTTT. Its protein is CASLKSGGEAFF.

The V and J genes are TRBV5-1 and TRBJ1-1; 9 bases are shared with TRBD1. CDR3 length: 15 amino acids. Germline trimming cut 3 bases from V and 4 bases from J; bases unmatched to any gene: 7. Per the germline V gene, CDR1 is SGHRS and CDR2 is YFSETQ. DNA for the CDR3: TGCGCCAGCAGCTCACAGGGGGCTGAGAGCACTGAAGCTTTCTTT. Its translation is CASSSQGAESTEAFF.

This clonotype was detected many times. The V call is TRBV20-1, the J call TRBJ1-2; D is perhaps TRBD1 (6 bases). V shed 0 bases and J shed 2 bases, with 7 bases lying between them. The germline V gene has CDR1 DFQATT and CDR2 SNEGSKA (reference sequence). This CDR3 has 13 residues. CDR3 loop: CSAREDSNYGYTF. The CDR3 nucleotides read TGCAGTGCTAGAGAGGACAGCAACTATGGCTACACCTTC.

This clonotype was picked up a small number of times. J is TRBJ2-1 and V is TRBV7-8; D not certain. Germline V gene sequence: CDR1 SGHVS, CDR2 FQNEAQ. The germline V and J ends were trimmed by 1 base and 8 bases, with 12 bases remaining between them. The CDR3 consists of 14 residues. This CDR3 reads CASSLGPSGDEQFF. CDR3 DNA sequence: TGTGCCAGCAGCTTAGGGCCCTCCGGCGATGAGCAGTTCTTC.

This chain connects TRBV12-3 or TRBV12-4 to TRBJ2-7, with 9 positions matching TRBD2. V was clipped by 6 bases and J by 3 bases; unmatched bases: 6. CDR3 length: 14 residues. CDR3 protein: CASSPSGKDYEQYF. The DNA for the CDR3 is TGTGCCAGCAGCCCTAGCGGGAAAGACTACGAGCAGTACTTC.

This clonotype was detected a few times. The rearrangement uses TRBV15 and TRBJ1-5; D gene uncertain. Trimming left V 0 bases short and J 6 bases short, with 12 bases between. From germline, CDR1 is LNHNV and CDR2 YYDKDF (reference sequence). The CDR3 is 15 residues long. DNA of the CDR3: TGTGCCACCAGCAGAGATCCCACCCCAGGTCAGCCCCAGCATTTT. It yields the protein CATSRDPTPGQPQHF.

CDR3 in DNA: TGTGCCAGCAGCTTGGGCGGGACAGTATATTTGAACACTGAAGCTTTCTTT. Amino acids: CASSLGGTVYLNTEAFF. V is TRBV5-4 and J is TRBJ1-1; 7 positions match TRBD1. Germline V CDR1 and CDR2: SGHNT, YYREEE (reference sequence). The CDR3 runs 17 residues. The trim removed 0 bases at V and 0 bases at J, leaving 8 bases unmatched.

V usage is TRBV20-1 and J usage is TRBJ1-2; D possibly corresponds to TRBD1 (5 bases). The CDR3 extends over 16 amino acids. CDR1 and CDR2 from the germline V gene are DFQATT and SNEGSKA (reference sequence). V gave up 2 bases and J gave up 3 bases, with 19 bases separating them. CDR3 region: CSARPDYGAKDYGYTF. CDR3 bases: TGCAGTGCTAGACCGGACTATGGGGCAAAAGACTATGGCTACACCTTC.

This clonotype was counted ten times or more. V is TRBV20-1 and J is TRBJ2-7; 11 bases map to TRBD1. The CDR3 is 14 residues long. Germline CDR1 and CDR2: DFQATT and SNEGSKA (reference sequence). V dropped 6 bases and J dropped 4; count of bases not matched to a gene: 8. CDR3 in DNA: TGCAGTGCCCAAGGGGGGGACAGGGGGTACGAGCAGTACTTC. Translation: CSAQGGDRGYEQYF.

The genes are TRBV7-3 and TRBJ2-3, with 8 bases that match TRBD2. The V gene's germline CDR1 is SGHTA and CDR2 FQGTGA. Trimming cost V 1 base and J 6 bases; bases outside gene matches: 6. This CDR3 contains 15 residues. The chain's CDR3 is CASSLRGPSGDTQYF. The CDR3 DNA sequence: TGTGCCAGCAGCTTAAGGGGGCCTAGCGGGGATACGCAGTATTTT. Together with reference TRBV7-3 and TRBJ2-3, the CDR3 gives the full variable domain: GAGVSQTPSNKVTEKGKYVELRCDPISGHTALYWYRQSLGQGPEFLIYFQGTGAADDSGLPNDRFFAVRPEGSVSTLKIQRTERGDSAVYLCASSLRGPSGDTQYFGPGTRLTVL.

This chain connects TRBV12-3 or TRBV12-4 to TRBJ1-6, with 10 bases identical to TRBD1. The CDR3 runs to 18 residues. The trim removed 5 bases at V and 8 bases at J, leaving 15 bases unmatched. This CDR3 is CASSPGQGILDSHSPLHF. The CDR3 region has the DNA TGTGCCAGCAGTCCGGGACAGGGGATCTTAGATTCCCATTCACCCCTCCACTTT.

This clonotype came up many times. The chain combines TRBV7-2 with TRBJ2-1; TRBD2 aligns across 14 bases. Trimming cost V 5 bases and J 9 bases; bases outside gene matches: 9. The CDR3 consists of 16 residues. Germline CDR1 reads SGHTA; CDR2 reads FQGNSA. The DNA for the CDR3 is TGTGCCAGCAGCAATTTCGGGACTAGCGGGAGCTCTGAGCAGTTCTTC. This translates into CASSNFGTSGSSEQFF.